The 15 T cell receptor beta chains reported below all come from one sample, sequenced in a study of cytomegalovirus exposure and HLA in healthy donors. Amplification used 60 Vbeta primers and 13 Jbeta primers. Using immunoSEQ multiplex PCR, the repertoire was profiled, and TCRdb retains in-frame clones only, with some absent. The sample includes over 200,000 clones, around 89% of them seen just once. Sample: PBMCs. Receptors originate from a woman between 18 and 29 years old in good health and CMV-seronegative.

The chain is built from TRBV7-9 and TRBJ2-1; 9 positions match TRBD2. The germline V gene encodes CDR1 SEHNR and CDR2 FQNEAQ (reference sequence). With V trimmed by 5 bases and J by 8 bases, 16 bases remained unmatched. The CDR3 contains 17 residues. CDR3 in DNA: TGTGCCAGCAGCGCGGCGGGGTGGGGCGGGGGGGTCGATGAGCAGTTCTTC. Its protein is CASSAAGWGGGVDEQFF. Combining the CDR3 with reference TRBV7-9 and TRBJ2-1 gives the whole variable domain DTGVSQNPRHKITKRGQNVTFRCDPISEHNRLYWYRQTLGQGPEFLTYFQNEAQLEKSRLLSDRFSAERPKGSFSTLEIQRTEQGDSAMYLCASSAAGWGGGVDEQFFGPGTRLTVL.

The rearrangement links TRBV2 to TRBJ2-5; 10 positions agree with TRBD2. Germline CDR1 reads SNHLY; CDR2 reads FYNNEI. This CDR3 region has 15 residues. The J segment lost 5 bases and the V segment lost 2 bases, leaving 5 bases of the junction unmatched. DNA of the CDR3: TGTGCCAGCAGTGAATTACTAGCGGGGACCGAGACCCAGTACTTC. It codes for CASSELLAGTETQYF. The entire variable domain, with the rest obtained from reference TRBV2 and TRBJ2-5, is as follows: EPEVTQTPSHQVTQMGQEVILRCVPISNHLYFYWYRQILGQKVEFLVSFYNNEISEKSEIFDDQFSVERPDGSNFTLKIRSTKLEDSAMYFCASSELLAGTETQYFGPGTRLLVL.

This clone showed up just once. This CDR3 is CASSQVRTGLSYEQYF. CDR3 nucleotide sequence: TGCGCCAGCAGCCAAGTTCGGACAGGGCTGTCCTACGAGCAGTACTTC. The chain has TRBV4-3 and TRBJ2-7, with 8 bases fitting TRBD1. Losses at the gene ends were 1 base for V and 1 base for J; bases not matched to a gene: 6. From germline, CDR1 is LGHNA and CDR2 YSLEER. CDR3 length: 16 amino acids.

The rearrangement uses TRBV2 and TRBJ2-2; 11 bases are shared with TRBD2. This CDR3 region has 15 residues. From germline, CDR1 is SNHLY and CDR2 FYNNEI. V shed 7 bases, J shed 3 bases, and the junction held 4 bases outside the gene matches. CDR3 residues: CASTIAGGDTGELFF. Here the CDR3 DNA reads TGTGCCAGCACTATAGCGGGGGGGGACACCGGGGAGCTGTTTTTT.

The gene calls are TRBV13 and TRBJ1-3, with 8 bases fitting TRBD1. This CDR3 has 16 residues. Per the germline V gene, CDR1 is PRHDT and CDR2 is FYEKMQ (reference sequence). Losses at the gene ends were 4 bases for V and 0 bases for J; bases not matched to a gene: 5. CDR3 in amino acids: CASSSGQDYSGNTIYF. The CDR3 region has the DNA TGTGCCAGCAGCTCGGGACAGGACTACTCTGGAAACACCATATATTTT.

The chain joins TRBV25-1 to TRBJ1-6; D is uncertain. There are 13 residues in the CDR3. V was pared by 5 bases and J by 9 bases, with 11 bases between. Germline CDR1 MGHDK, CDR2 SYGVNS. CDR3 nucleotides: TGTGCCAGCAGTCTATCGGGGAGTTCACCCCTCCACTTT. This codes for CASSLSGSSPLHF.

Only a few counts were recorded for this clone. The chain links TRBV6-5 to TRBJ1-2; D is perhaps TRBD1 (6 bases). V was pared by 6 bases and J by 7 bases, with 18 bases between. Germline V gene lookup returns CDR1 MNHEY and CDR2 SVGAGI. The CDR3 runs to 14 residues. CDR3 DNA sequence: TGTGCCAGCAGCATACAGGGCAGGAAGACTGGCTACACCTTC. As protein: CASSIQGRKTGYTF.

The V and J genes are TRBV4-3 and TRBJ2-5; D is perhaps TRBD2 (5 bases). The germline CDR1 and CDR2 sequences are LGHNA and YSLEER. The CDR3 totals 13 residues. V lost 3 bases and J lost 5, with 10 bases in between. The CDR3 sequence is CASSHPTGETQYF. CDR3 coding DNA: TGCGCCAGCAGCCACCCCACGGGGGAGACCCAGTACTTC.

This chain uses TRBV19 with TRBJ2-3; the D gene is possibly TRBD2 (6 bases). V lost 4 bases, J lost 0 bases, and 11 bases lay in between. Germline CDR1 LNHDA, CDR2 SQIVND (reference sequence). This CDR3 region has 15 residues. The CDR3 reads CASSTGLVSTDTQYF. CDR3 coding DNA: TGTGCCAGTAGTACGGGACTGGTAAGCACAGATACGCAGTATTTT.

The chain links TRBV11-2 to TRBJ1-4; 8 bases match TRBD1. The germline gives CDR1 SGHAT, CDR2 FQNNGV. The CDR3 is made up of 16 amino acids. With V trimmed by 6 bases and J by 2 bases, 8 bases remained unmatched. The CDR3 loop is CASRTGVGGTNEKLFF. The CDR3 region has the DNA TGTGCCAGCAGGACAGGGGTAGGAGGGACTAATGAAAAACTGTTTTTT.

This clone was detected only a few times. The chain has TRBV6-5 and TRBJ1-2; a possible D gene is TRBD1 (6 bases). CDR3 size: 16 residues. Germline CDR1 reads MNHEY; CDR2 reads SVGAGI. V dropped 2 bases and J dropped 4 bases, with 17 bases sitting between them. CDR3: CASSYRKGGEPYGYTF. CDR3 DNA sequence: TGTGCCAGCAGTTACAGGAAAGGGGGAGAACCCTATGGCTACACCTTC.

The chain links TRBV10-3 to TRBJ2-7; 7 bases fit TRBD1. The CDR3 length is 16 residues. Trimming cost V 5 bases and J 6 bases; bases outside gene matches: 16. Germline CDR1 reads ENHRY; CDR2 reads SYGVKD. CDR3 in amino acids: CAISRPGTARPSEQYF. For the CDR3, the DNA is TGTGCCATCAGTCGCCCCGGGACAGCAAGACCTTCCGAGCAGTACTTC.

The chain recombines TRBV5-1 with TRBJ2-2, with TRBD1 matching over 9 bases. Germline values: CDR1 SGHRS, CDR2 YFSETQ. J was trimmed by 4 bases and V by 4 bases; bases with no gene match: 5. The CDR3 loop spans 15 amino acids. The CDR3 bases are TGCGCCAGCAGCGAAGACAGGGGGAGCACCGGGGAGCTGTTTTTT. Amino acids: CASSEDRGSTGELFF.

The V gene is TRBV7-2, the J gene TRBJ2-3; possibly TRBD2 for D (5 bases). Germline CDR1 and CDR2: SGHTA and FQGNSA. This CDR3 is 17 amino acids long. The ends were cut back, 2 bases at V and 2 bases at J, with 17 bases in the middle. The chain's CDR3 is CASSLSEAVINTDTQYF. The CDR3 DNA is TGTGCCAGCAGCTTATCGGAGGCGGTGATTAACACAGATACGCAGTATTTT. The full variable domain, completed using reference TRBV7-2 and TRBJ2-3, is GAGVSQSPSNKVTEKGKDVELRCDPISGHTALYWYRQSLGQGLEFLIYFQGNSAPDKSGLPSDRFSAERTGGSVSTLTIQRTQQEDSAVYLCASSLSEAVINTDTQYFGPGTRLTVL.

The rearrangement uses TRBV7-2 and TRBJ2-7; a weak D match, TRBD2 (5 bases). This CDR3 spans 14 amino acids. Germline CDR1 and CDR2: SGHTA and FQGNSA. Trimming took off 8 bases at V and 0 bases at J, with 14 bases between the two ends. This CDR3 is CASSGGWASYEQYF. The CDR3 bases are TGTGCCAGCTCGGGCGGGTGGGCCTCCTACGAGCAGTACTTC.